The 13 T cell receptor beta chains in this list originate from one sample, sequenced in a study of T cells in Graves' hyperthyroidism and ophthalmopathy. Researchers took RNA transcripts and amplified the TCR beta CDR3 regions from them. First-round RT-PCR targeting the TCR CDR3 was performed with the HTBI primer set. TCRdb itself ran the multiplex PCR reads through MiXCR, one entry per CDR3 protein. The sample contains around 600,000 distinct CDR3 sequences, approximately 42% of which appear only once. Input material: peripheral blood or thyroid tissue (not recorded which). These receptor sequences come from an adult man with Graves' disease, either hyperthyroidism or ophthalmopathy (not recorded which).

The gene calls are TRBV5-5 and TRBJ1-4; D uncertain. Trimming took off 2 bases at V and 4 bases at J, with 9 bases between the two ends. The CDR3 runs to 14 residues. Per the germline V gene, CDR1 is SGHKS and CDR2 is YYEKEE (reference sequence). CDR3 loop: CASSFGDGNEKLFF. The DNA of the CDR3 is TGTGCCAGCAGCTTCGGTGACGGTAATGAAAAACTGTTTTTT. Variable domain in full (rest from reference TRBV5-5 and TRBJ1-4): DAGVTQSPTHLIKTRGQQVTLRCSPISGHKSVSWYQQVLGQGPQFIFQYYEKEERGRGNFPDRFSARQFPNYSSELNVNALLLGDSALYLCASSFGDGNEKLFFGSGTQLSVL.

A note on this clonotype: The junction shows a germline mismatch at one end, possibly a read error. The CDR3 reads CAGSLAGRGANEKLFF. CDR3 bases: TGTGCCGGCAGCTTAGCCGGAAGAGGAGCTAATGAAAAACTGTTTTTT. The chain is built from TRBV2 and TRBJ1-4; D remains ambiguous. The length of the CDR3 is 16 residues. CDR1 and CDR2 (germline): SNHLY, FYNNEI.

The rearrangement joins TRBV9 to TRBJ1-6; D uncertain. The V end lost 4 bases, the J end lost 5 bases, and 10 bases lay between the germline ends. From germline, CDR1 is SGDLS and CDR2 YYNGEE. The CDR3 runs to 14 residues. The CDR3 loop is CASSQATNNSPLHF. In DNA, the CDR3 is TGTGCCAGCAGCCAGGCCACCAATAATTCACCCCTCCACTTT.

CDR3 loop: CASSWGARIEAFF. The DNA for the CDR3 is TGTGCCAGCAGCTGGGGCGCCAGAATTGAAGCTTTCTTT. The genes are TRBV5-5 and TRBJ1-1, with D perhaps TRBD1 (5 bases). Germline CDR1 is SGHKS and CDR2 is YYEKEE (reference sequence). With 3 bases removed from V and 7 bases from J, the gap between germline ends came to 13 bases. This CDR3 is 13 amino acids long.

This clonotype was observed a handful of times. This rearrangement joins TRBV5-1 to TRBJ1-1; 9 bases agree with TRBD1. The V gene end was trimmed by 1 base and the J gene end by 3 bases; junction bases not matched to a gene: 10. Germline CDR1 is SGHRS and CDR2 is YFSETQ. The CDR3 consists of 17 residues. CDR3 in amino acids: CASSLTGQGRGDTEAFF. Written as DNA, the CDR3 is TGCGCCAGCAGCTTGACGGGACAGGGAAGAGGTGACACTGAAGCTTTCTTT.

This chain joins TRBV29-1 and TRBJ1-6; the match to TRBD1 covers 11 bases. The CDR3 runs 12 residues. The J segment lost 9 bases and the V segment lost 7 bases, leaving 2 bases of the junction unmatched. The germline gives CDR1 SQVTM, CDR2 ANQGSEA. As DNA, the CDR3 is TGCAGCGAGGGGACAGGGGGTTCACCCCTCCACTTT. Translating gives CSEGTGGSPLHF.

The gene calls are TRBV6-5 and TRBJ2-2; TRBD2 aligns across 8 bases. V trimming: 0 bases; J trimming: 14 bases; junction bases outside the gene matches: 2. The CDR3 has 12 residues. The germline V gene encodes CDR1 MNHEY and CDR2 SVGAGI. The CDR3: CASSYSSGSLFF. CDR3 nucleotide sequence: TGTGCCAGCAGTTACTCCAGCGGGAGCCTGTTTTTT.

This clonotype was seen many times. This rearrangement joins TRBV19 to TRBJ2-5; D ambiguous. Germline CDR1 LNHDA, CDR2 SQIVND (reference sequence). Between the trimmed V and J ends, which lost 5 bases and 2 bases, there was a span of 9 bases. This CDR3 comprises 13 residues. CDR3 DNA: TGTGCCAGTAGTCAACAGTTGCAAGAGACCCAGTACTTC. Translated: CASSQQLQETQYF.

This chain uses TRBV12-3 or TRBV12-4 with TRBJ2-5, with 7 positions matching TRBD1. The trim removed 4 bases at V and 5 bases at J, leaving 13 bases unmatched. The CDR3 runs to 16 residues. As DNA, the CDR3 is TGTGCCAGCAGTTACTCTTCACCGACAGGGTGGGAGACCCAGTACTTC. Its translation: CASSYSSPTGWETQYF.

This clonotype was detected once. A much larger clone lies one base from this, so it may be a read error. The chain is built from TRBV7-8 and TRBJ1-2; D ambiguous. This CDR3 region has 14 residues. The germline V gene has CDR1 SGHVS and CDR2 FQNEAQ. CDR3 sequence (DNA): TGTGCCAACAGCTTTGGCCAGACGAACTATGGCTACACCTTC. The encoded protein is CANSFGQTNYGYTF. The variable domain in full, with the rest retrieved from reference TRBV7-8 and TRBJ1-2, is GAGVSQSPRYKVAKRGQDVALRCDPISGHVSLFWYQQALGQGPEFLTYFQNEAQLDKSGLPSDRFFAERPEGSVSTLKIQRTQQEDSAVYLCANSFGQTNYGYTFGSGTRLTVV.

This clonotype was detected a few times. The V call is TRBV7-8, the J call TRBJ2-7; D might be TRBD1 (5 bases). With 6 bases removed from V and 2 bases from J, the gap between germline ends came to 17 bases. The CDR3 totals 15 residues. Germline V gene sequence: CDR1 SGHVS, CDR2 FQNEAQ. This chain's CDR3 is CASSESRMGPYEQYF. CDR3 in DNA: TGTGCCAGCAGTGAATCCAGGATGGGGCCCTACGAGCAGTACTTC.

The genes are TRBV20-1 and TRBJ2-3; 9 bases match TRBD2. This CDR3 is built from 13 residues. V shed 6 bases and J 4 bases; nucleotides not matched to a gene: 5. Germline-derived CDR1 and CDR2 are DFQATT and SNEGSKA (reference sequence). CDR3 in amino acids: CSAARGGPDTQYF. The CDR3 DNA is TGCAGTGCGGCGCGGGGGGGACCAGATACGCAGTATTTT.

The chain links TRBV29-1 to TRBJ2-5; perhaps TRBD2 as D (6 bases). Germline V lookup: CDR1 SQVTM, CDR2 ANQGSEA. Trimming left V 4 bases short and J 5 bases short, with 14 bases between. This CDR3 region has 13 residues. This CDR3 is CSVARGTAETQYF. The CDR3 DNA reads TGCAGCGTTGCCCGCGGGACCGCGGAGACCCAGTACTTC.